This TCR beta chain was identified in a study of T-cell reconstitution after alpha-beta-depleted transplantation in children. Unique molecular identifiers featured in how the TCRbeta library was prepared. TCRdb itself ran the PCR reads through MiXCR, one entry per CDR3 protein. The data show 200,000 or so distinct CDR3 sequences, about 6% seen once. The table lists this clonotype with a few counts. Its specificity is unknown. Study-level points and caveats: Some patients owed their high day-60 TCRbeta diversity to surviving recipient T cells and thymic progenitors. Alpha-beta T cells present about two months after transplant were reported to originate from several hundred expanded graft clones. Newly produced T cells mostly accounted for T-cell counts and diversity one year post-transplant.

This CDR3 region has 15 residues. Per germline, CDR1 SGHVS and CDR2 FQNEAQ. The ends were cut back, 5 bases at V and 3 bases at J, with 13 bases in the middle. The rearrangement joins TRBV7-8 to TRBJ2-2; D gene unclear. This sample comprised PBMCs, obtained before TCRalphabeta/CD19-depleted stem cell transplant. The receptor's source is a girl under two years old with combined immunodeficiency, due to receive a stem cell transplant. The chain's CDR3 is CASSPAPWDTGELFF. In DNA, the CDR3 is TGTGCCAGCAGCCCGGCCCCGTGGGACACCGGGGAGCTGTTTTTT.